This T cell receptor (beta chain) was identified during a study of identical twins. Unique molecular identifiers were in the cDNA, with template-switch universal primer binding. Using its own MiXCR run on the 5' RACE reads, TCRdb lists one record per CDR3 protein. The data contain approximately 260,000 distinct CDR3 sequences, roughly an eighth of them seen just once; the ten biggest clones take up approximately 8.2%. This CDR3 contains 14 residues. V was trimmed by 5 bases and J by 5 bases, leaving 15 bases between them. The sample holds a few counts of this clonotype. The sequence derives from a woman aged 18 to 35 in good health. The sample was memory (CD45RO+) T cells sorted from blood. The chain joins TRBV12-3 or TRBV12-4 to TRBJ1-1; D gene ambiguous. The CDR3 is CASSNLFYGTEAFF. The CDR3 DNA follows: TGTGCCAGCAGTAACCTTTTCTACGGGACTGAAGCTTTCTTT.